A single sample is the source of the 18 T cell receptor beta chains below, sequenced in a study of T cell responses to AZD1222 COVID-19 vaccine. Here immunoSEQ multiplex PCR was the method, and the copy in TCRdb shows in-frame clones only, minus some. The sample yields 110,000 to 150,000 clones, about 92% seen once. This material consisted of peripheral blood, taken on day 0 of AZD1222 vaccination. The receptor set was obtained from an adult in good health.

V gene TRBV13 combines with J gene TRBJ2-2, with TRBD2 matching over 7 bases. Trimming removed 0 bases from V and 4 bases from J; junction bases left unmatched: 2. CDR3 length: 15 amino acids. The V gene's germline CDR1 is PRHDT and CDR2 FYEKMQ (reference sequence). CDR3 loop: CASSLGVAGTGELFF. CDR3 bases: TGTGCCAGCAGCTTAGGGGTAGCGGGCACCGGGGAGCTGTTTTTT.

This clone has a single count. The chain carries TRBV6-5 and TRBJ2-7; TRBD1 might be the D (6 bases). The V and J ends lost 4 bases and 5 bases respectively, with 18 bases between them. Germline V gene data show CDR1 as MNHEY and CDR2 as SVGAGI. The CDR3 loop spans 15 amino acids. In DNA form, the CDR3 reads TGTGCCAGCAGTTCCGAATTCCGCAGGGGTCACGAGCAGTACTTC. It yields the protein CASSSEFRRGHEQYF.

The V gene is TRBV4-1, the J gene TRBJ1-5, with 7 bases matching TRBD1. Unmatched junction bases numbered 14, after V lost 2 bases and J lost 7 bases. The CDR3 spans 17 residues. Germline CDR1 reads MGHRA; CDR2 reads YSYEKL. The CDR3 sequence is CASSQSFNRGSGQPQHF. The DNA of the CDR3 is TGCGCCAGCAGCCAAAGCTTTAACAGGGGTTCGGGACAGCCCCAGCATTTT.

CDR3 DNA: TGTGCCAGCAGCTCCGGGACAGGGGCGTTGTCTGAAGCTTTCTTT. It is translated as CASSSGTGALSEAFF. This chain uses TRBV7-3 with TRBJ1-1, with 10 bases aligning to TRBD1. The junction had 8 bases not matched to a gene; V was cut back by 4 bases and J by 6 bases. The CDR3 runs 15 residues. The germline CDR1 and CDR2 sequences are SGHTA and FQGTGA. The complete variable domain, with remaining parts taken from reference TRBV7-3 and TRBJ1-1, reads GAGVSQTPSNKVTEKGKYVELRCDPISGHTALYWYRQSLGQGPEFLIYFQGTGAADDSGLPNDRFFAVRPEGSVSTLKIQRTERGDSAVYLCASSSGTGALSEAFFGQGTRLTVV.

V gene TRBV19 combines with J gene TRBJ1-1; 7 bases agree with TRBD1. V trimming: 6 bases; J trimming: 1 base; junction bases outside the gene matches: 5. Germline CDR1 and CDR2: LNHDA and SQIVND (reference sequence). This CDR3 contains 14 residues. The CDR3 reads CASSPWTGNTEAFF. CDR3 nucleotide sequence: TGTGCCAGTAGCCCTTGGACAGGGAACACTGAAGCTTTCTTT.

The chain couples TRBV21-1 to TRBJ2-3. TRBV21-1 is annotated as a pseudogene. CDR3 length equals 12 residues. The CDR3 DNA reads TGTGCCAGCAGCAAAACCCTAGATACGCAGTATTTT. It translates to CASSKTLDTQYF.

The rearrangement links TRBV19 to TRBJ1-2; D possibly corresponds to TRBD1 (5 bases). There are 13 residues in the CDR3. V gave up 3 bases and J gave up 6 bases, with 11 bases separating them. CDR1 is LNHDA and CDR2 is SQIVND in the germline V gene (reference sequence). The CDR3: CASSIGAADGYTF. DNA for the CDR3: TGTGCCAGTAGTATTGGGGCGGCGGATGGCTACACCTTC.

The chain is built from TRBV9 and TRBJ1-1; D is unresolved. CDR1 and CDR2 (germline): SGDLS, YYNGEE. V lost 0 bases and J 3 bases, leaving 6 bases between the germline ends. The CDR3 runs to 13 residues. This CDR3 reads CASSVGRDTEAFF. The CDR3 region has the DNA TGTGCCAGCAGCGTAGGACGAGACACTGAAGCTTTCTTT.

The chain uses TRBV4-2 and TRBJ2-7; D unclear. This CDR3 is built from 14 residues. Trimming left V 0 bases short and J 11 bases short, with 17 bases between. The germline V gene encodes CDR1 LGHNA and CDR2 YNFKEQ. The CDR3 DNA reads TGTGCCAGCAGCCAAGATACCTTTTTCGGATCCGAGTACTTC. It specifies CASSQDTFFGSEYF.

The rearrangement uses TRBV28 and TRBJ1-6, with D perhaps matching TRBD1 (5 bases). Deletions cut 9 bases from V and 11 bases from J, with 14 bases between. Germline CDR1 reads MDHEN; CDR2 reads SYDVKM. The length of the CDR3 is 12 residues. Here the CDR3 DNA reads TGTGCCAGTCAGGGAGTGAAAACACCCCTCCACTTT. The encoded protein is CASQGVKTPLHF.

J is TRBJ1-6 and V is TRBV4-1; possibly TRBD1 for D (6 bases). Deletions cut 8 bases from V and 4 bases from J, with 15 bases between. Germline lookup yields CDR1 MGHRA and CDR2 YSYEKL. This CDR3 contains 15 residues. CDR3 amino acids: CASAKSDSYNSPLHF. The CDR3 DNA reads TGCGCCAGCGCGAAATCGGACAGTTATAATTCACCCCTCCACTTT.

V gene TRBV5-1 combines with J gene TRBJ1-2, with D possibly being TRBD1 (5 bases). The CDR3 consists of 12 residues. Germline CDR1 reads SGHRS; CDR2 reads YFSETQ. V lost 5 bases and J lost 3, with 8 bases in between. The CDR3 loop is CASRRDYYGYTF. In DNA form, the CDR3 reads TGCGCCAGCAGGAGGGACTACTATGGCTACACCTTC.

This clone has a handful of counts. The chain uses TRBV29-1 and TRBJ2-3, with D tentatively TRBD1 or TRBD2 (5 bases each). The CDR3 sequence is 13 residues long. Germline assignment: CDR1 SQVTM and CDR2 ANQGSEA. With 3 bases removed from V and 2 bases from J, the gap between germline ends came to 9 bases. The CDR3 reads CSVDGGYTDTQYF. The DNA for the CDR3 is TGCAGCGTTGATGGGGGATACACAGATACGCAGTATTTT.

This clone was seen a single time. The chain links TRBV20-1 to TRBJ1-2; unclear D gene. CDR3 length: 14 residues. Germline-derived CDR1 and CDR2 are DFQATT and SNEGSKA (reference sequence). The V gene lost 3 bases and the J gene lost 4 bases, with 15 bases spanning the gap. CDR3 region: CSASIPGSAYGYTF. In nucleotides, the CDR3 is TGCAGTGCTAGTATCCCGGGTAGCGCCTATGGCTACACCTTC.

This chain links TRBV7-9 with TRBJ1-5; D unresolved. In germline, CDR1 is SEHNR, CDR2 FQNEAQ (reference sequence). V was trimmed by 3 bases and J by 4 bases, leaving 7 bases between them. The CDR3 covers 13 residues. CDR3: CASSFAGNQPQHF. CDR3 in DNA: TGTGCCAGCAGCTTCGCTGGGAATCAGCCCCAGCATTTT.

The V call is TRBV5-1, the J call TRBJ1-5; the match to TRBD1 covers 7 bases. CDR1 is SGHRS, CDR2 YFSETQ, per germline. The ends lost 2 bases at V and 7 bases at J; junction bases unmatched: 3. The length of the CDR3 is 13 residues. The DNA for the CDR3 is TGCGCCAGCAGCTTAACAGGGGCCCAGCCCCAGCATTTT. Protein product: CASSLTGAQPQHF.

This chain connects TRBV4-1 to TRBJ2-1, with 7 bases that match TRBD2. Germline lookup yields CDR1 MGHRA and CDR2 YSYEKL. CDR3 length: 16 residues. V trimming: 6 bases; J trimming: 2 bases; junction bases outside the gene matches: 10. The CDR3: CASRPTERGAYNEQFF. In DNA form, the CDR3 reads TGCGCCAGCAGGCCAACGGAGCGGGGTGCCTACAATGAGCAGTTCTTC.

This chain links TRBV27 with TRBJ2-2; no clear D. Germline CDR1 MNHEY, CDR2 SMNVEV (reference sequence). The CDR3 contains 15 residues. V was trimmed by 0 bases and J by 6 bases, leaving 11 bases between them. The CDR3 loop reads CASSLSMGFPGELFF. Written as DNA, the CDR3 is TGTGCCAGCAGTTTATCGATGGGGTTTCCCGGGGAGCTGTTTTTT.